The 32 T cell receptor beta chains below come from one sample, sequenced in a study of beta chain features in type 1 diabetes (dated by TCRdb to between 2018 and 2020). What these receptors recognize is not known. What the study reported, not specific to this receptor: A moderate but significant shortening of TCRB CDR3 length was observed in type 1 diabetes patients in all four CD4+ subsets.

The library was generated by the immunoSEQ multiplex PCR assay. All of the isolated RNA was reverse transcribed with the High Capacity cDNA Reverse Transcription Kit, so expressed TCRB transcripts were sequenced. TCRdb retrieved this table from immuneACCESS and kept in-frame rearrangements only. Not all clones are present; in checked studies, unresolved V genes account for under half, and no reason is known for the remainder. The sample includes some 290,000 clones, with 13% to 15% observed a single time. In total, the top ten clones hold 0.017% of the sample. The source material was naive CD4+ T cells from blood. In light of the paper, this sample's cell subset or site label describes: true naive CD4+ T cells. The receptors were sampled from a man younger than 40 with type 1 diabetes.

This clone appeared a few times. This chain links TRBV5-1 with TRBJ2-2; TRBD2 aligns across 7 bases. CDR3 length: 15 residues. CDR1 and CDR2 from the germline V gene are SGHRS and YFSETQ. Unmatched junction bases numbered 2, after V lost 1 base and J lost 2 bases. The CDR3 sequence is CASSLSGGNTGELFF. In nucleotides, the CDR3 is TGCGCCAGCAGCTTGTCGGGAGGCAACACCGGGGAGCTGTTTTTT.

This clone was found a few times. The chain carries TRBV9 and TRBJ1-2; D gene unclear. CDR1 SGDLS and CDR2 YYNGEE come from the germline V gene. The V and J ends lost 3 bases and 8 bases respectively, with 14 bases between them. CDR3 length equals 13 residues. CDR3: CASSGSVVAGYTF. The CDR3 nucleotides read TGTGCCAGCAGCGGGTCCGTGGTAGCGGGCTACACCTTC. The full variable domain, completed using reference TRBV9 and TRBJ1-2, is DSGVTQTPKHLITATGQRVTLRCSPRSGDLSVYWYQQSLDQGLQFLIQYYNGEERAKGNILERFSAQQFPDLHSELNLSSLELGDSALYFCASSGSVVAGYTFGSGTRLTVV.

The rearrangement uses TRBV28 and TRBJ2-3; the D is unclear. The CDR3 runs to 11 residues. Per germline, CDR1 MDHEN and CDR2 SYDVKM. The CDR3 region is CFVLGPDTQYF. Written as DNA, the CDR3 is TGTTTCGTACTTGGGCCAGATACGCAGTATTTT.

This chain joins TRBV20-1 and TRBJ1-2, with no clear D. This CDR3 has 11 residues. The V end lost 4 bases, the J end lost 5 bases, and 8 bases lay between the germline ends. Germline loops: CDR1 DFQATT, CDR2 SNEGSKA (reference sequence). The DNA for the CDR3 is TGCAGTGCTACCGAGACATATGGCTACACCTTC. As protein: CSATETYGYTF.

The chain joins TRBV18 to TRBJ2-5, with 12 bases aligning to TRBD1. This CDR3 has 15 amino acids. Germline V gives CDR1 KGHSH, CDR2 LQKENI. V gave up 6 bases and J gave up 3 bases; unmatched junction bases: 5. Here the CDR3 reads CASSRDRGHEETQYF. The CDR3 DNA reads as TGTGCCAGCTCTCGGGACAGGGGGCACGAAGAGACCCAGTACTTC.

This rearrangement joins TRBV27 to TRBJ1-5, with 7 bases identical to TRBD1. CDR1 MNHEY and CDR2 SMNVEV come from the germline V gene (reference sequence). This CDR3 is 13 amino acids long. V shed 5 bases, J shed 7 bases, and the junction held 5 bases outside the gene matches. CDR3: CASSRQGSQPQHF. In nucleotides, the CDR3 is TGTGCCAGCAGTAGACAGGGATCCCAGCCCCAGCATTTT.

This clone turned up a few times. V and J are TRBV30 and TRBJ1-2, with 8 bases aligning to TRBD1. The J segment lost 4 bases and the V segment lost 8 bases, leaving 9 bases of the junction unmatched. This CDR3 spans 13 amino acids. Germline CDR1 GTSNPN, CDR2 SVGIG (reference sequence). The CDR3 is CARWTGKGYGYTF. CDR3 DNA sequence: TGTGCCCGATGGACAGGGAAGGGCTATGGCTACACCTTC.

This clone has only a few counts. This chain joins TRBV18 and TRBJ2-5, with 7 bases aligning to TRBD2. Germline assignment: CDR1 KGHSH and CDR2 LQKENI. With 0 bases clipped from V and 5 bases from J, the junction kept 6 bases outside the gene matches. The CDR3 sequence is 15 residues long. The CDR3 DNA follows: TGTGCCAGCTCACCACCGGGAGGGCTCAGGGAGACCCAGTACTTC. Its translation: CASSPPGGLRETQYF.

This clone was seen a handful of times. Here the CDR3 DNA reads TGCGCCAGCAGCTTGTTGGCGGGAGGTAACACCGGGGAGCTGTTTTTT. As protein: CASSLLAGGNTGELFF. The chain joins TRBV5-1 to TRBJ2-2, with 8 bases fitting TRBD2. Germline CDR1 is SGHRS and CDR2 is YFSETQ. Trimming removed 1 base from V and 2 bases from J; junction bases left unmatched: 4. This CDR3 has 16 residues.

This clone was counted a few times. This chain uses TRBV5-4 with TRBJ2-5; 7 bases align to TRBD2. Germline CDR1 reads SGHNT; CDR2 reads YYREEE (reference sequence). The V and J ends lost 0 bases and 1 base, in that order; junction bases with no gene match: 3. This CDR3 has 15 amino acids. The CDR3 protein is CASSLGGSVQETQYF. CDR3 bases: TGTGCCAGCAGCTTGGGCGGGAGCGTCCAAGAGACCCAGTACTTC.

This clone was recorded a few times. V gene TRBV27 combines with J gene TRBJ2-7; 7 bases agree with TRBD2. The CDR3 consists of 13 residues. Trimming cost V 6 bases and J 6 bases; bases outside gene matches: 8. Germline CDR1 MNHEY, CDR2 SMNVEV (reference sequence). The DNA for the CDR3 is TGTGCCAGCAGACCGACCGGGACTACCGAGCAGTACTTC. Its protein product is CASRPTGTTEQYF.

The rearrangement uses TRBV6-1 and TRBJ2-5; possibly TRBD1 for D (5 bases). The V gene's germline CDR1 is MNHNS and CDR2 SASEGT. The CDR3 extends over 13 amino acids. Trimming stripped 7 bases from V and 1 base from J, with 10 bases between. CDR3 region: CASNRQSQETQYF. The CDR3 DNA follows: TGTGCCAGCAACCGACAGAGCCAAGAGACCCAGTACTTC.

This CDR3 is CASSVALAGVNEQYF. Written as DNA, the CDR3 is TGTGCCAGCAGCGTAGCACTAGCGGGAGTCAACGAGCAGTACTTC. The gene calls are TRBV9 and TRBJ2-7, with 11 bases lining up with TRBD2. CDR3 length equals 15 residues. The germline V gene encodes CDR1 SGDLS and CDR2 YYNGEE. After removal of 0 bases from V and 5 bases from J, the junction contained 4 bases not matched to a gene.

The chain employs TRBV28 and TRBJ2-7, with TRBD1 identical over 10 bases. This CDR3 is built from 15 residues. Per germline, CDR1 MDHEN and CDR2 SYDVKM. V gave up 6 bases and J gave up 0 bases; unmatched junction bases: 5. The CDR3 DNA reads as TGTGCCAGCAGAGGACAGGGGGTCATCTCCTACGAGCAGTACTTC. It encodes CASRGQGVISYEQYF.

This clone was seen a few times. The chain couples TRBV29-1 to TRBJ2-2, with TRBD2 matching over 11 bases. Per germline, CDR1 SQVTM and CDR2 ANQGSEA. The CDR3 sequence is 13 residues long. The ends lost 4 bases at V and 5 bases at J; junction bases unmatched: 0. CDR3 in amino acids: CSVGLAGTGELFF. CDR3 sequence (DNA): TGCAGCGTTGGACTAGCGGGAACCGGGGAGCTGTTTTTT.

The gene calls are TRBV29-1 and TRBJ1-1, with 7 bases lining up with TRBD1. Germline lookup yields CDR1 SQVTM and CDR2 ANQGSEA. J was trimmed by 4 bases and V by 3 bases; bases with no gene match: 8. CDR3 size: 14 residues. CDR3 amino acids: CSVDRDRGSTEAFF. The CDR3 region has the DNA TGCAGCGTTGACCGGGACAGAGGGAGCACTGAAGCTTTCTTT.

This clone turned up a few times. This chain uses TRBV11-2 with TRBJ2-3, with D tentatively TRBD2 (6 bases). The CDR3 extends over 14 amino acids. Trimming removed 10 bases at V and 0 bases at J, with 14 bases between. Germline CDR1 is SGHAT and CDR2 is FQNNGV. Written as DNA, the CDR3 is TGTGCCACCTCGGGACTCCCTAGCACAGATACGCAGTATTTT. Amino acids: CATSGLPSTDTQYF.

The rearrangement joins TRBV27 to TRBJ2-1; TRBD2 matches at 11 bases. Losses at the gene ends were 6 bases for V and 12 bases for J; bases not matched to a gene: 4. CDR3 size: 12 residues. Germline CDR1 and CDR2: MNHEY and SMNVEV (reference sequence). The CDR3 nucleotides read TGTGCCAGCAGCCCTAGCGGGAGGTCGCAGTTCTTC. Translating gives CASSPSGRSQFF.

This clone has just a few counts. Here the CDR3 DNA reads TGTGCCAGCAGCCTTGGGGCGGAGTTCTACGAGCAGTACTTC. Translated: CASSLGAEFYEQYF. The chain couples TRBV5-6 to TRBJ2-7, with D perhaps TRBD1 (5 bases). CDR1 and CDR2 (germline): SGHDT, YYEEEE. The CDR3 runs to 14 residues. V was shortened by 4 bases and J by 3 bases, with 14 bases between the two germline ends.

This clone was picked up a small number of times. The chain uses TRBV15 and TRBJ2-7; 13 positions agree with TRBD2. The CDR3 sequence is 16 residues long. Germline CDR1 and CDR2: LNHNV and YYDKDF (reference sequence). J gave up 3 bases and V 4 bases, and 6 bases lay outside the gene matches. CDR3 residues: CATSTGTSGNLYEQYF. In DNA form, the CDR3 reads TGTGCCACCAGCACCGGGACTAGCGGGAACCTCTACGAGCAGTACTTC. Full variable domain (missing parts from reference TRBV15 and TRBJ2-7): DAMVIQNPRYQVTQFGKPVTLSCSQTLNHNVMYWYQQKSSQAPKLLFHYYDKDFNNEADTPDNFQSRRPNTSFCFLDIRSPGLGDTAMYLCATSTGTSGNLYEQYFGPGTRLTVT.

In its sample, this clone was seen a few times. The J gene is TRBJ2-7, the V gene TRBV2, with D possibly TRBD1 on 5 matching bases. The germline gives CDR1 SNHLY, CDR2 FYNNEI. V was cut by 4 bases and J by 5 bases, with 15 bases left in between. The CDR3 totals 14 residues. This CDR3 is CASSADRASNEQYF. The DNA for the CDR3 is TGTGCCAGCAGTGCTGACAGAGCGAGCAACGAGCAGTACTTC.

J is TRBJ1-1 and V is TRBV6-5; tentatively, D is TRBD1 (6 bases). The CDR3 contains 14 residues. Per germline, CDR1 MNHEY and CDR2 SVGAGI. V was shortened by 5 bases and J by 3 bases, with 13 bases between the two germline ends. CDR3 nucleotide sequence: TGTGCCAGCAGTATTGACAGGTATGACACTGAAGCTTTCTTT. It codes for CASSIDRYDTEAFF.

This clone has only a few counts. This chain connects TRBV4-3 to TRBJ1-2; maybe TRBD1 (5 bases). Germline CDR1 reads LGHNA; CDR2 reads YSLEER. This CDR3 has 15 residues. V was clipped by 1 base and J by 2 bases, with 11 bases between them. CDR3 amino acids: CASSQAGHENYGYTF. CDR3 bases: TGCGCCAGCAGCCAAGCAGGACACGAGAACTATGGCTACACCTTC.

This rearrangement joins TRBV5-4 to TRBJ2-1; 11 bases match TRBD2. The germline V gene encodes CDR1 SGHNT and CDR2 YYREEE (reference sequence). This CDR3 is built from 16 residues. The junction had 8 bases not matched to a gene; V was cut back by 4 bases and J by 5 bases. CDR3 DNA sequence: TGTGCCAGCAGCACCCCTTCTAGCGGGAGGAACAATGAGCAGTTCTTC. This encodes CASSTPSSGRNNEQFF.

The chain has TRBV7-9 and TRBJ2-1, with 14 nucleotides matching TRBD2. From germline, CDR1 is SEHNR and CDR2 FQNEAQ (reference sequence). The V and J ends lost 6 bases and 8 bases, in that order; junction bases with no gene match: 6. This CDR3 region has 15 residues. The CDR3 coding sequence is TGTGCCAGCAGTCTGGGACTAGCGGGAGTCGATGAGCAGTTCTTC. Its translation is CASSLGLAGVDEQFF. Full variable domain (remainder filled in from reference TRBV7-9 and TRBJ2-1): DTGVSQNPRHKITKRGQNVTFRCDPISEHNRLYWYRQTLGQGPEFLTYFQNEAQLEKSRLLSDRFSAERPKGSFSTLEIQRTEQGDSAMYLCASSLGLAGVDEQFFGPGTRLTVL.

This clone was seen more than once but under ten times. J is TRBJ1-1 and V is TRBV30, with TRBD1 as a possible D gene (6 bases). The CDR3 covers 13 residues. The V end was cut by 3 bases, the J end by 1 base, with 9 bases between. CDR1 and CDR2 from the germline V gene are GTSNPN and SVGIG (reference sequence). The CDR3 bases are TGTGCCTGGAGGTGGGGGCCGAACACTGAAGCTTTCTTT. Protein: CAWRWGPNTEAFF.

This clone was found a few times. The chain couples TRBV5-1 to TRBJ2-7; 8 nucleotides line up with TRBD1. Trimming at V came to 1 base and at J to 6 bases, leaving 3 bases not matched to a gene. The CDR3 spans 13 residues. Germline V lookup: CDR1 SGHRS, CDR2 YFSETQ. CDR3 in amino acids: CASSLRQGIEQYF. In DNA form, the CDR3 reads TGCGCCAGCAGCTTGCGACAGGGGATCGAGCAGTACTTC.

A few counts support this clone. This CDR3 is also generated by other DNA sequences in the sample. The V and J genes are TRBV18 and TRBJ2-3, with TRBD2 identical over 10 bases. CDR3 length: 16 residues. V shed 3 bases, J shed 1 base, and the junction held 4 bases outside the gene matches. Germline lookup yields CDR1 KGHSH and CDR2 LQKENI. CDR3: CASSPRLAGGTDTQYF. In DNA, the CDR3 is TGTGCCAGCTCACCGCGACTAGCGGGTGGCACAGATACGCAGTATTTT.

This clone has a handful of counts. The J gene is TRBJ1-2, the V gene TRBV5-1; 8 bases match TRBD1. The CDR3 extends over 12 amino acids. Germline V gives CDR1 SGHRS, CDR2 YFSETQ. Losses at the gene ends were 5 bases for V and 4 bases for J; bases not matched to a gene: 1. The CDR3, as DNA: TGCGCCAGCAGTGGGACAGGCTATGGCTACACCTTC. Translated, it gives CASSGTGYGYTF.

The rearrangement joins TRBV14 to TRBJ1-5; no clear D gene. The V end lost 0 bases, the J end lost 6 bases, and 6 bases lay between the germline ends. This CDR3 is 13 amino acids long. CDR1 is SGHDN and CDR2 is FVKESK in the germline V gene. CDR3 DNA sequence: TGTGCCAGCAGCCAAGATCCGAGTCAGCCCCAGCATTTT. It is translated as CASSQDPSQPQHF.

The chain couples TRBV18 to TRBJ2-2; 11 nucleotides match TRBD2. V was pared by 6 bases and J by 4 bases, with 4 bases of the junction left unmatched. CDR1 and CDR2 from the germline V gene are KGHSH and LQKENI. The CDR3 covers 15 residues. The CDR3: CASSPGTSGTGELFF. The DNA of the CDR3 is TGTGCCAGCTCGCCCGGGACTAGCGGCACCGGGGAGCTGTTTTTT.

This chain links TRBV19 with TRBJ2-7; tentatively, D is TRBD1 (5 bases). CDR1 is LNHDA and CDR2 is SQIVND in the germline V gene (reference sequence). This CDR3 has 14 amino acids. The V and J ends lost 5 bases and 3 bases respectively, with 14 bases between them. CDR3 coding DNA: TGTGCCAGTAGTTACACAGGTGGGCGCTACGAGCAGTACTTC. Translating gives CASSYTGGRYEQYF.